The 20 T cell receptor beta chains below come from one sample, sequenced in a study of blood T cell repertoires in COVID-19 (dated by TCRdb to the early 2020s). The library relied on the immunoSEQ multiplex PCR assay. TCRdb's version of the immuneACCESS table is confined to in-frame rearrangements and falls short of the full clone set. An unresolved V gene accounts for under half of the shortfall where checked; the remainder is of unknown origin. Present in this sample are 150,000 or so clones, roughly 79% of which were seen just once. Roughly 8.4% of the sample is taken by the ten largest. The sample taken for sequencing was peripheral blood. The receptor source for this set is a human donor with acute or convalescent COVID-19. The donor label of this sample is uncertain.

V gene TRBV19 combines with J gene TRBJ1-2; the D is unclear. Germline values: CDR1 LNHDA, CDR2 SQIVND (reference sequence). V lost 5 bases to trimming and J lost 4 bases, with 8 bases between them. There are 12 residues in the CDR3. CDR3 region: CASSSTVYGYTF. The CDR3 region has the DNA TGTGCCAGTAGTTCCACAGTCTATGGCTACACCTTC.

Concerning this clone itself: The identical CDR3 is also encoded by other nucleotide sequences in the sample. The V and J genes are TRBV7-9 and TRBJ2-2; tentative D call: TRBD1 (7 bases). Germline CDR1 and CDR2: SEHNR and FQNEAQ (reference sequence). Deletions cut 4 bases from V and 4 bases from J, with 13 bases between. This CDR3 is 15 amino acids long. The CDR3 DNA reads as TGTGCCAGCAGCTCAGGGGGGAGAGGCACCGGGGAGCTGTTTTTT. Its protein product is CASSSGGRGTGELFF.

The chain couples TRBV3-1 (or the pseudogene TRBV3-2) to TRBJ1-6, with a tentative D call TRBD1 (6 bases). The CDR3 is made up of 18 amino acids. Trimming cost V 0 bases and J 10 bases, with 22 bases left between them. Per germline, CDR1 LGHDT and CDR2 YNNKEL (reference sequence). CDR3 DNA: TGTGCCAGCAGCCAAGATGCGGGGGGGTGGGGGCTTTGGTCACCCCTCCACTTT. It specifies CASSQDAGGWGLWSPLHF.

The chain has TRBV7-9 and TRBJ2-3; the match to TRBD1 covers 7 bases. The CDR3 is 18 residues long. Germline-derived CDR1 and CDR2 are SEHNR and FQNEAQ (reference sequence). Trimming at V came to 6 bases and at J to 0 bases, leaving 15 bases not matched to a gene. CDR3: CASSWGTDTDASTDTQYF. The CDR3, as DNA: TGTGCCAGCAGTTGGGGGACAGACACCGACGCTAGCACAGATACGCAGTATTTT.

As to this clone: This specimen includes other DNA sequences encoding the same CDR3. The CDR3 here is CASSLDSQYGYTF. CDR3 nucleotides: TGTGCCAGCAGCTTGGACAGTCAATATGGCTACACCTTC. This sequence joins TRBV7-2 and TRBJ1-2; a weak D match, TRBD1 (6 bases). From germline, CDR1 is SGHTA and CDR2 FQGNSA. The ends were cut back, 3 bases at V and 5 bases at J, with 10 bases in the middle. CDR3 length equals 13 residues.

This chain connects TRBV30 to TRBJ1-3, with D unresolved. The CDR3 extends over 14 amino acids. From germline, CDR1 is GTSNPN and CDR2 SVGIG (reference sequence). V lost 3 bases, J lost 1 base, and 10 bases lay in between. The CDR3 protein is CAWRGGRSGNTIYF. DNA of the CDR3: TGTGCCTGGAGGGGAGGGAGGTCTGGAAACACCATATATTTT.

The V and J genes are TRBV19 and TRBJ2-2; TRBD1 aligns across 8 bases. Trimming removed 4 bases from V and 6 bases from J; junction bases left unmatched: 13. CDR3 length: 17 amino acids. CDR1 and CDR2 from the germline V gene are LNHDA and SQIVND (reference sequence). The CDR3 DNA is TGTGCCAGTAGTACCGGACAGGGCGTAGGTTTGGCCGGGGAGCTGTTTTTT. As protein: CASSTGQGVGLAGELFF.

The chain couples TRBV30 to TRBJ2-1; D unresolved. The germline V gene encodes CDR1 GTSNPN and CDR2 SVGIG (reference sequence). CDR3 size: 15 residues. V lost 1 base, J lost 0 bases, and 10 bases lay in between. CDR3 DNA sequence: TGTGCCTGGAGTGCCGCTTGGAGCTCCTACAATGAGCAGTTCTTC. The encoded protein is CAWSAAWSSYNEQFF.

The chain recombines TRBV5-1 with TRBJ1-2; no clear D gene. V was shortened by 0 bases and J by 7 bases, with 10 bases between the two germline ends. CDR1 is SGHRS, CDR2 YFSETQ, per germline. The CDR3 loop spans 13 amino acids. CDR3 in DNA: TGCGCCAGCAGCTTGGAAACCATTAGTGGCTACACCTTC. This codes for CASSLETISGYTF.

The gene calls are TRBV2 and TRBJ2-1; D may be TRBD1 (5 bases). This CDR3 has 14 residues. Trimming shortened V by 4 bases and J by 7 bases, and 14 bases separated the two germline ends. Germline lookup yields CDR1 SNHLY and CDR2 FYNNEI. Here the CDR3 DNA reads TGTGCCAGCAGTGGGGGCCAATTCGGGAATGAGCAGTTCTTC. This encodes CASSGGQFGNEQFF.

The rearrangement joins TRBV3-1 (or the pseudogene TRBV3-2) to TRBJ1-5; TRBD1 is a possible D gene (5 bases). The CDR3 has 13 residues. Per germline, CDR1 LGHDT and CDR2 YNNKEL (reference sequence). V was pared by 0 bases and J by 7 bases, with 7 bases between. The CDR3 DNA is TGTGCCAGCAGCCAAGATCGGGGGCAGCCCCAGCATTTT. This codes for CASSQDRGQPQHF.

CDR3 in amino acids: CASSETTYQETQYF. The CDR3 DNA sequence: TGTGCCAGCAGTGAAACTACCTACCAAGAGACCCAGTACTTC. This chain uses TRBV2 with TRBJ2-5; D is ambiguous. Per the germline V gene, CDR1 is SNHLY and CDR2 is FYNNEI. The CDR3 spans 14 residues. Trimming pared 2 bases from V and 0 bases from J, leaving 7 bases between.

This clone was counted only a few times. The chain has TRBV29-1 and TRBJ2-2; 7 nucleotides agree with TRBD1. Germline trimming cut 5 bases from V and 0 bases from J; bases unmatched to any gene: 3. CDR1 is SQVTM, CDR2 ANQGSEA, per germline. The CDR3 totals 14 residues. CDR3 bases: TGCAGCGTTAACAGGGGATCGAACACCGGGGAGCTGTTTTTT. This translates into CSVNRGSNTGELFF.

This chain connects TRBV24-1 to TRBJ2-5, with TRBD2 matching over 11 bases. The CDR3 covers 15 residues. Trimming at V came to 3 bases and at J to 2 bases, leaving 1 base not matched to a gene. Germline CDR1 is KGHDR and CDR2 is SFDVKD. DNA of the CDR3: TGTGCCACCAGTGATCCTAGCGGGGGGCAAGAGACCCAGTACTTC. Residues: CATSDPSGGQETQYF.

This clone was seen only a few times. V gene TRBV6-5 combines with J gene TRBJ2-7; TRBD2 is a possible D gene (6 bases). Germline CDR1 reads MNHEY; CDR2 reads SVGAGI. V shed 5 bases and J shed 2 bases, with 10 bases lying between them. The CDR3 is made up of 13 amino acids. CDR3 DNA: TGTGCCAGCAGTAGACTAGGGGCCTACGAGCAGTACGTC. Amino acid sequence: CASSRLGAYEQYV.

This chain connects TRBV11-3 to TRBJ2-1; D call uncertain. The CDR3 totals 11 residues. The V end lost 5 bases, the J end lost 7 bases, and 6 bases lay between the germline ends. Germline assignment: CDR1 SGHNT and CDR2 YENEEA. In nucleotides, the CDR3 is TGTGCCAGCAGCCACAAAAATGAGCAGTTCTTC. This gives the protein CASSHKNEQFF.

The chain links TRBV5-8 to TRBJ2-3, with unresolved D. V shed 4 bases and J shed 9 bases, with 15 bases lying between them. Germline assignment: CDR1 SGHTS and CDR2 YDEGEE. The CDR3 covers 13 residues. CDR3 sequence: CASSPWMSVTQYF. The CDR3 nucleotides read TGTGCCAGCAGCCCCTGGATGAGCGTCACGCAGTATTTT.

This chain connects TRBV24-1 to TRBJ1-1; the D gene is possibly TRBD1 (6 bases). The CDR3 contains 14 residues. V was cut by 3 bases and J by 4 bases, with 11 bases left in between. In germline, CDR1 is KGHDR, CDR2 SFDVKD. CDR3 residues: CATSDPGAGTEAFF. The CDR3 coding sequence is TGTGCCACCAGTGATCCAGGGGCAGGCACTGAAGCTTTCTTT.

In DNA form, the CDR3 reads TGCAGCAAGGGACTGCTCTCTGGGGCCAACGTCCTGACTTTC. Its translation is CSKGLLSGANVLTF. J is TRBJ2-6 and V is TRBV29-1; TRBD2 might be the D (6 bases). Trimming took 8 bases from V and 0 from J, leaving 11 bases between them. Germline CDR1 and CDR2: SQVTM and ANQGSEA. The CDR3 has 14 amino acids. Looking up the rest from reference TRBV29-1 and TRBJ2-6 gives the full variable domain: SAVISQKPSRDICQRGTSLTIQCQVDSQVTMMFWYRQQPGQSLTLIATANQGSEATYESGFVIDKFPISRPNLTFSTLTVSNMSPEDSSIYLCSKGLLSGANVLTFGAGSRLTVL.

The chain combines TRBV3-1 (or the pseudogene TRBV3-2) with TRBJ2-1, with a tentative D call TRBD2 (5 bases). The CDR3 has 15 residues. Per germline, CDR1 LGHDT and CDR2 YNNKEL (reference sequence). V was pared by 0 bases and J by 7 bases, with 13 bases between. CDR3 sequence reads: CASSQDLEAANEQFF. CDR3 coding DNA: TGTGCCAGCAGCCAAGATCTGGAAGCGGCTAATGAGCAGTTCTTC.